This entry lists 16 T cell receptor beta chains sequenced from one sample in a study of T cells in Graves' hyperthyroidism and ophthalmopathy. Amplified regions were TCR beta CDR3 sequences from RNA transcripts. The HTBI set primed first-round TCR CDR3 RT-PCR. TCRdb re-called the multiplex PCR reads with MiXCR, one entry per CDR3 protein. Of hundreds of thousands of distinct CDR3 sequences in the sample, roughly 18% were seen once. The sequenced material came from blood. The source is a woman aged 18-30 years with Graves' ophthalmopathy.

This clonotype came up a few times. A read error may be the cause here, since a much bigger clone is one base away. This chain uses TRBV28 with TRBJ2-1; 8 nucleotides line up with TRBD1. Germline assignment: CDR1 MDHEN and CDR2 SYDVKM. The CDR3 is 19 residues long. The ends lost 5 bases at V and 2 bases at J; junction bases unmatched: 17. CDR3 in amino acids: CASSLQTGVRGYPYNEQFF. Written as DNA, the CDR3 is TGTGCCAGCAGTCTTCAGACAGGGGTCCGAGGCTATCCCTACAATGAGCAGTTCTTC.

The table lists this clonotype with many counts. V usage is TRBV27 and J usage is TRBJ1-2; TRBD1 aligns across 8 bases. Trimming at V came to 0 bases and at J to 8 bases, leaving 5 bases not matched to a gene. The germline V gene has CDR1 MNHEY and CDR2 SMNVEV (reference sequence). This CDR3 region has 14 residues. The CDR3 nucleotides are TGTGCCAGCAGTTTATCGGGGACAGGCGCGGGCTACACCTTC. Translating gives CASSLSGTGAGYTF.

This clonotype was detected a few times. This could be a read error, since a much larger clone is one nucleotide away. The genes are TRBV27 and TRBJ2-1; TRBD2 agrees at 11 bases. CDR3 length: 16 amino acids. Per the germline V gene, CDR1 is MNHEY and CDR2 is SMNVEV (reference sequence). Written as DNA, the CDR3 is TGTGCCAGCAGTCCACTCCGACTAGCGGGGTCCAATGAGCAGCTCTTC. It specifies CASSPLRLAGSNEQLF.

This clonotype was picked up many times. The chain uses TRBV5-1 and TRBJ1-5, with D possibly TRBD1 on 5 matching bases. This CDR3 has 14 amino acids. Germline assignment: CDR1 SGHRS and CDR2 YFSETQ. V gave up 1 base and J gave up 5 bases, with 10 bases separating them. The CDR3, as DNA: TGCGCCAGCAGCTTGCGGGGCGGGGATCAGCCCCAGCATTTT. This sequence encodes CASSLRGGDQPQHF.

This clonotype was recorded many times. CDR3 in amino acids: CASSGQGAGLYEQYF. CDR3 DNA sequence: TGTGCCAGCAGTGGGCAGGGGGCCGGTCTCTACGAGCAGTACTTC. The chain recombines TRBV2 with TRBJ2-7; 8 nucleotides agree with TRBD1. Germline CDR1 reads SNHLY; CDR2 reads FYNNEI. Losses at the gene ends were 4 bases for V and 3 bases for J; bases not matched to a gene: 8. The length of the CDR3 is 15 residues.

In this sample, this clonotype turned up many times. J is TRBJ1-5 and V is TRBV2; D gene uncertain. CDR1 is SNHLY and CDR2 is FYNNEI in the germline V gene. This CDR3 comprises 13 residues. V lost 3 bases and J 7 bases, leaving 10 bases between the germline ends. In nucleotides, the CDR3 is TGTGCCAGCAGTGACAGGACCCGACAGCCCCAGCATTTT. Its protein product is CASSDRTRQPQHF.

V gene TRBV20-1 combines with J gene TRBJ1-3; D remains unclear. The CDR3 runs to 14 residues. CDR1 DFQATT and CDR2 SNEGSKA come from the germline V gene (reference sequence). V dropped 6 bases and J dropped 0 bases, with 12 bases sitting between them. The CDR3 region is CSAADGYSGNTIYF. For the CDR3, the DNA is TGCAGTGCGGCAGACGGTTACTCTGGAAACACCATATATTTT.

The chain employs TRBV3-1 and TRBJ1-4; no reliable D call. Germline loops: CDR1 LGHDT, CDR2 YNNKEL (reference sequence). The CDR3 consists of 16 residues. V lost 0 bases and J lost 0, with 8 bases in between. The CDR3 sequence is CASSQETGATNEKLFF. The CDR3 DNA follows: TGTGCCAGCAGCCAAGAGACGGGTGCAACTAATGAAAAACTGTTTTTT.

The sample holds many counts of this clonotype. This chain joins TRBV12-3 or TRBV12-4 and TRBJ1-6; D unresolved. V shed 5 bases and J shed 3 bases, with 11 bases lying between them. The CDR3 sequence is 15 residues long. The CDR3 region is CASSPDLRYNSPLHF. Here the CDR3 DNA reads TGTGCCAGCAGTCCCGACTTGCGCTATAATTCACCCCTCCACTTT.

This clonotype occurred many times. V usage is TRBV2 and J usage is TRBJ2-1; D is possibly TRBD1 or TRBD2 (5 bases each). This CDR3 region has 17 residues. Per the germline V gene, CDR1 is SNHLY and CDR2 is FYNNEI. V lost 7 bases and J 5 bases, leaving 24 bases between the germline ends. In DNA form, the CDR3 reads TGTGCCAGCATTGGGGGAACCGCAGGACGTAGGGACAATGAGCAGTTCTTC. Its protein is CASIGGTAGRRDNEQFF.

This clonotype was counted only a few times. This chain joins TRBV5-5 and TRBJ1-6; D is undetermined. The germline V gene has CDR1 SGHKS and CDR2 YYEKEE (reference sequence). Trimming removed 6 bases from V and 7 bases from J, with 14 bases in between. The CDR3 runs 14 residues. The CDR3: CASIPGTENSPLHF. The CDR3 region has the DNA TGTGCCAGCATTCCGGGAACGGAGAATTCACCCCTCCACTTT.

The genes are TRBV20-1 and TRBJ2-3; D might be TRBD1 (5 bases). The CDR3 runs 14 residues. CDR1 is DFQATT, CDR2 SNEGSKA, per germline (reference sequence). V was shortened by 4 bases and J by 1 base, with 12 bases between the two germline ends. CDR3 bases: TGCAGTGCTATTCAGGGCGCGGGCACAGATACGCAGTATTTT. Its translation: CSAIQGAGTDTQYF.

This clonotype occurred many times. The chain couples TRBV28 to TRBJ2-1; D might be TRBD2 (6 bases). The V gene's germline CDR1 is MDHEN and CDR2 SYDVKM. V gave up 10 bases and J gave up 4 bases, with 14 bases separating them. CDR3 size: 13 residues. The CDR3 bases are TGTGCCACCGGAGGGAGAAGGTACAATGAGCAGTTCTTC. This sequence encodes CATGGRRYNEQFF.

As to this clonotype: It may be a read error: a sequence one base away is much more abundant. This chain connects TRBV3-1 to TRBJ1-1; D perhaps matches TRBD1 (5 bases). The CDR3 totals 11 residues. Germline loops: CDR1 LGHDT, CDR2 YNNKEL (reference sequence). CDR3 nucleotides: TGTGCCAGCAGCAGGGACTTTGAAGCTCTCTTT. It encodes CASSRDFEALF. Full variable domain (rest looked up from reference TRBV3-1 and TRBJ1-1): DTAVSQTPKYLVTQMGNDKSIKCEQNLGHDTMYWYKQDSKKFLKIMFSYNNKELIINETVPNRFSPKSPDKAHLNLHINSLELGDSAVYFCASSRDFEALFGQGTRLTVV.

In its sample, this clonotype was seen many times. The rearrangement joins TRBV2 to TRBJ2-7; a possible D gene is TRBD1 (6 bases). The V end lost 6 bases, the J end lost 6 bases, and 15 bases lay between the germline ends. The CDR3 is 13 amino acids. The germline V gene has CDR1 SNHLY and CDR2 FYNNEI. CDR3 residues: CASRDTGPAEQYF. CDR3 bases: TGTGCCAGCAGGGATACAGGGCCCGCCGAGCAGTACTTC. Full variable domain (missing parts from reference TRBV2 and TRBJ2-7): EPEVTQTPSHQVTQMGQEVILRCVPISNHLYFYWYRQILGQKVEFLVSFYNNEISEKSEIFDDQFSVERPDGSNFTLKIRSTKLEDSAMYFCASRDTGPAEQYFGPGTRLTVT.

This chain joins TRBV6-2 or TRBV6-3 and TRBJ2-7; D assignment may be TRBD1 or TRBD2 (5 bases each). The J call is doubtful: the DNA matches TRBJ2-1 better. The CDR3 has 12 residues. Germline V lookup: CDR1 MNHEY, CDR2 SVGEGT. The CDR3 sequence is CASRGPSYEQFF. CDR3 nucleotides: TGTGCCAGCCGGGGCCCATCCTACGAGCAGTTCTTC.